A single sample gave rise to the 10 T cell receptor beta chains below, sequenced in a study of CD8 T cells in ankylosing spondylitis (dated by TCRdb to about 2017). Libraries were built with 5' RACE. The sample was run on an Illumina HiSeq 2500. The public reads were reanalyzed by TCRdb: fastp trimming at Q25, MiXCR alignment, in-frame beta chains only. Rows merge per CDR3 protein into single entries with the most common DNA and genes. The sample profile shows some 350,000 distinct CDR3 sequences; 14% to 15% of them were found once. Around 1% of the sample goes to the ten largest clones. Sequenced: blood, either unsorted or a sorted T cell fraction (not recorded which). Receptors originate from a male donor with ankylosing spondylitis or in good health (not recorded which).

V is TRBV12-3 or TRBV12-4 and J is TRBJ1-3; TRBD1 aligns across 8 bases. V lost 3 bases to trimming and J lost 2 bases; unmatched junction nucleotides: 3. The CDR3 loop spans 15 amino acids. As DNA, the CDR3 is TGTGCCAGCAGTTTCACAGGGGGTGCTGGAAACACCATATATTTT. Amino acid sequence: CASSFTGGAGNTIYF.

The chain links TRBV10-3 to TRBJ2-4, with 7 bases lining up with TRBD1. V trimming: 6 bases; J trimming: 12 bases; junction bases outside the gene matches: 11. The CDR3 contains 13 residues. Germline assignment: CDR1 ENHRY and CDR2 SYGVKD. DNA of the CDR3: TGTGCCATCAGCAGTTTCGTAGGGGACAGTCAGTACTTC. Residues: CAISSFVGDSQYF.

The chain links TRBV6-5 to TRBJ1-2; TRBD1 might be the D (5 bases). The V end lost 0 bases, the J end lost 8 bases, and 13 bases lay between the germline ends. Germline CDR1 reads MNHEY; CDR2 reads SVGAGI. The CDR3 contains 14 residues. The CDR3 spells CASSYSGRVEGYTF. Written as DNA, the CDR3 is TGTGCCAGCAGTTACTCCGGCAGGGTGGAAGGCTACACCTTC.

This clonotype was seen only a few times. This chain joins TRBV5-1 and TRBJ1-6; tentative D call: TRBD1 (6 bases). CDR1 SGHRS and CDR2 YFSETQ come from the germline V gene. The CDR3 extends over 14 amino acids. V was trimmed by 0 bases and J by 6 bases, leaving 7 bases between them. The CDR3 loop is CASSLGQANSPLHF. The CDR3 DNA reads TGCGCCAGCAGCTTGGGACAGGCTAATTCACCCCTCCACTTT. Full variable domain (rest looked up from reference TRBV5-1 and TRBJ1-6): KAGVTQTPRYLIKTRGQQVTLSCSPISGHRSVSWYQQTPGQGLQFLFEYFSETQRNKGNFPGRFSGRQFSNSRSEMNVSTLELGDSALYLCASSLGQANSPLHFGNGTRLTVT.

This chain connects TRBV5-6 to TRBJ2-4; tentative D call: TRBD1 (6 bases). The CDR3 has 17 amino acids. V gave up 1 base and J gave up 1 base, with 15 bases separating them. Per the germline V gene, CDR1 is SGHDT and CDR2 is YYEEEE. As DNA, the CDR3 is TGTGCCAGCAGCTTGATAGGGCAGGGGAGCGCCAAAAACATTCAGTACTTC. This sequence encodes CASSLIGQGSAKNIQYF.

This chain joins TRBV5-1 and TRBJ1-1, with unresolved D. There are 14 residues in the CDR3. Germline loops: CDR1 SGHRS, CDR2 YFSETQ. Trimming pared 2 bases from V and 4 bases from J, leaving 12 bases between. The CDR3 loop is CASSLVLGGTEAFF. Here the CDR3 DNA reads TGCGCCAGCAGCTTAGTACTGGGAGGCACTGAAGCTTTCTTT.

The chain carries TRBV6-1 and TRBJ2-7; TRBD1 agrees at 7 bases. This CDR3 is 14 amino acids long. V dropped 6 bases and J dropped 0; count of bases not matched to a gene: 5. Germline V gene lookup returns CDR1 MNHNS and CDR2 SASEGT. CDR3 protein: CASSDRENSYEQYF. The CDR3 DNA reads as TGTGCCAGCAGCGACAGGGAAAACTCCTACGAGCAGTACTTC.

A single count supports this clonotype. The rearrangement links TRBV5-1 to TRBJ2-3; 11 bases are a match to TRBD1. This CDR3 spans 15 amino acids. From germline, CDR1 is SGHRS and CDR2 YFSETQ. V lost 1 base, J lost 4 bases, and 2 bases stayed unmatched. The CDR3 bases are TGCGCCAGCAGCTTGAGGGGACAGGGGGCAGATACGCAGTATTTT. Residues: CASSLRGQGADTQYF.

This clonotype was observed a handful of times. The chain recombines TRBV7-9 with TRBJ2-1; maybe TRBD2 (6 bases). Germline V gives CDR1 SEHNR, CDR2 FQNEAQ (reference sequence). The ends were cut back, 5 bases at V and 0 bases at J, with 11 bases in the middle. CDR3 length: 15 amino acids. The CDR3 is CASSTLAYSYNEQFF. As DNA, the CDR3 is TGTGCCAGCAGCACTCTAGCGTACTCCTACAATGAGCAGTTCTTC.

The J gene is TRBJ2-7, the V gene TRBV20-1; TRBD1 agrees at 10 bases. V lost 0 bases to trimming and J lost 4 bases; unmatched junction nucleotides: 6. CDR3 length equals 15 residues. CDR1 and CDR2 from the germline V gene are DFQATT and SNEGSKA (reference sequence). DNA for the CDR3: TGCAGTGCTAGAGATGAGGGGACAGGGGTTTACGAGCAGTACTTC. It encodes CSARDEGTGVYEQYF.